A single T cell receptor (beta chain) is shown here with its context. Original methodology: Estimation of nucleated cell counts relied on the amplification of reference gene primers. Repertoires were generated with immunoSEQ multiplex PCR, while TCRdb's copy carries only in-frame clones and drops some. The V and J calls and the clone size are those of that table, but D and trimming were determined from the DNA. Of under 150,000 clones listed, approximately 88% are singletons. This record comes from a study of blood T cell repertoires in COVID-19. Study at large: Acute and convalescent COVID-19 specimens originated in the United States, Italy and Spain.

The sample taken for sequencing was peripheral blood. The TCR originated in a man aged 65 to 85 with active COVID-19.

CDR3 in DNA: TGTGCCAGCAGTTGGGCGGGGAACGATGAGCAGTTCTTC. Translation: CASSWAGNDEQFF. The chain joins TRBV28 to TRBJ2-1, with D perhaps matching TRBD2 (6 bases). CDR3 size: 13 residues. The V gene lost 4 bases and the J gene lost 8 bases, with 12 bases spanning the gap. Per germline, CDR1 MDHEN and CDR2 SYDVKM.